This is a list of T cell receptor beta chains from one sample in a study of blood T cells in healthy people across ages. TCRdb processed the 5' RACE reads anew with MiXCR; each CDR3 protein has one entry. The sample contains 1.5 million to 1.9 million distinct CDR3 sequences, approximately 43% of which appear only once. The sequenced material came from blood. The receptors originated from a woman aged 18-29 years in good health. Each CDR3 is given with its conserved first and last residue. A D gene is named only where the DNA matches it firmly. Rows give clone size only sometimes, using once, few, many, or a class for an expanded clone.

TRBJ1-5 NA 16 NA TRBV6-2/TRBV6-3 CASSSAAGTRNQPQHF TGTGCCAGCAGTTCAGCCGCCGGGACTCGCAATCAGCCCCAGCATTTT
TRBJ2-7 TRBD2 15 few TRBV11-2 CASSDLAASSYEQYF TGTGCCAGCAGCGATCTAGCGGCTAGCTCCTACGAGCAGTACTTC
TRBJ1-1 NA 14 NA TRBV27 CASKLEGYNTEAFF TGTGCCAGCAAATTGGAAGGGTATAACACTGAAGCTTTCTTT
TRBJ1-5 NA 15 NA TRBV6-2/TRBV6-3 CASAEQGGNNQPQHF TGTGCCAGCGCAGAACAGGGTGGAAACAATCAGCCCCAGCATTTT
TRBJ1-3 NA 15 NA TRBV29-1 CSVSRRFDSGDTIYF TGCAGCGTTTCCCGCAGGTTCGACTCTGGAGACACCATATATTTT
TRBJ2-1 NA 15 NA TRBV7-3 CASSDRDLGYNEQFF TGTGCCAGCAGCGACCGGGACTTAGGCTACAATGAGCAGTTCTTC
TRBJ2-2 NA 13 NA TRBV7-2 CASSLRFRQELFF TGTGCCAGCAGCTTACGATTTCGCCAGGAGCTGTTTTTT
TRBJ2-2 TRBD1 20 many TRBV24-1 CATSDLNNRQGTANTGELFF TGTGCCACCAGTGATTTGAACAACCGACAGGGAACCGCGAACACCGGGGAGCTGTTTTTT
TRBJ2-1 NA 12 few TRBV20-1 CSALRDNNEQFF TGCAGTGCTTTGCGGGACAACAATGAGCAGTTCTTC
TRBJ1-1 NA 13 few TRBV29-1 CSVEPGWRTEAFF TGCAGCGTTGAACCGGGCTGGAGGACTGAAGCTTTCTTT
TRBJ2-7 TRBD2 17 NA TRBV6-7 CASSWWTSGSSFNEQYF TGTGCCAGCAGTTGGTGGACTAGCGGGAGCTCCTTCAATGAGCAGTACTTC
TRBJ2-1 NA 15 few TRBV5-6 CASSLGGLSRDEQFF TGTGCCAGCAGCTTGGGCGGACTCTCGCGAGATGAGCAGTTCTTC
TRBJ2-5 TRBD1 15 NA TRBV15 CATSKERQGGETQYF TGTGCCACCAGCAAAGAAAGACAGGGGGGAGAGACCCAGTACTTC
TRBJ1-2 NA 14 NA TRBV9 CASSATPDIWSYTF TGTGCCAGCAGCGCGACCCCGGACATCTGGAGCTACACCTTC
TRBJ1-2 NA 13 NA TRBV6-5 CASSLTGRYGYTF TGTGCCAGCAGTCTCACAGGGCGGTATGGCTACACCTTC
TRBJ2-7 NA 18 NA TRBV4-1 CASSQESTRGKSNNEQYF TGCGCCAGCAGCCAAGAGTCTACCAGGGGAAAGTCGAACAATGAGCAGTACTTC
TRBJ1-2 TRBD1 15 NA TRBV6-6 CASSHFDRGSYGYTF TGTGCCAGCAGCCACTTTGACAGGGGAAGCTATGGCTACACCTTC
TRBJ2-1 TRBD2 13 once TRBV3-1 CASSQTSENEQFF TGTGCCAGCAGCCAAACTAGCGAGAATGAGCAGTTCTTC
TRBJ2-1 NA 18 few TRBV6-2/TRBV6-3 CASSYRSPLALRGNEQFF TGTGCCAGCAGTTACAGGTCCCCACTCGCGCTCAGGGGCAATGAGCAGTTCTTC
TRBJ2-1 NA 14 NA TRBV27 CASSHGPLFNEQFF TGTGCCAGCAGTCACGGGCCTCTTTTCAATGAGCAGTTCTTC
TRBJ1-4 NA 15 NA TRBV7-2 CASSLGTVTNEKLFF TGTGCCAGCAGCTTGGGGACGGTAACTAATGAAAAACTGTTTTTT
TRBJ2-2 NA 13 few TRBV28 CASSSGEAGELFF TGTGCCAGCAGTTCCGGGGAGGCCGGGGAGCTGTTTTTT
TRBJ1-5 NA 11 few TRBV10-3 CAIGAAGTQHF TGTGCCATCGGGGCTGCCGGGACACAGCATTTT
TRBJ1-1 NA 15 NA TRBV3-1 CASSPTQLGTTEAFF TGTGCCAGCAGCCCAACCCAACTGGGGACCACTGAAGCTTTCTTT
TRBJ2-1 TRBD2 14 NA TRBV6-5 CASRYGRWGGEQFF TGTGCCAGCAGGTATGGGAGATGGGGGGGTGAGCAGTTCTTC
TRBJ2-3 NA 15 NA TRBV6-5 CASSYSTRGTETQYF TGTGCCAGCAGTTACTCGACCCGCGGCACAGAGACGCAGTATTTT
TRBJ2-1 NA 18 few TRBV4-3 CASSQASHGVNSYNEQFF TGCGCCAGCAGCCAAGCATCCCACGGGGTGAACTCCTACAATGAGCAGTTCTTC
TRBJ1-6 NA 16 NA TRBV7-9 CASSLSAQGIGSPLHF TGTGCCAGCAGCTTAAGTGCCCAGGGGATTGGTTCACCCCTCCACTTT
TRBJ2-5 NA 13 many TRBV12-3/TRBV12-4 CASSRGHQETQYF TGTGCCAGCAGTCGGGGCCATCAAGAGACCCAGTACTTC
TRBJ1-2 NA 11 few TRBV20-1 CSARGPWGYTF TGCAGTGCTCGCGGGCCGTGGGGCTACACCTTC
TRBJ2-5 NA 15 NA TRBV7-2 CASSLLGRNKNEQYF TGTGCCAGCAGCTTATTGGGCCGGAATAAAAATGAGCAGTACTTC
TRBJ2-1 TRBD1 16 few TRBV7-8 CASSLGTGGIYNEQFF TGTGCCAGCAGCTTAGGAACAGGGGGCATCTACAATGAGCAGTTCTTC
TRBJ1-1 NA 13 NA TRBV11-2 CASSLSGTVEAFF TGTGCCAGCAGCTTATCGGGGACGGTTGAAGCTTTCTTT
TRBJ2-1 NA 17 few TRBV4-3 CASSQDLRVYSYNEQFF TGCGCCAGCAGCCAAGATCTCCGGGTTTACTCCTACAATGAGCAGTTCTTC
TRBJ2-5 NA 15 NA TRBV7-3 CAGSLTGRSWETQYF TGTGCCGGCAGTCTAACGGGACGGAGTTGGGAGACCCAGTACTTC
TRBJ2-3 NA 14 once TRBV12-3/TRBV12-4 CASGSWGSADTQYF TGTGCCAGCGGGAGCTGGGGGTCCGCAGATACGCAGTATTTT
TRBJ2-3 TRBD1 17 NA TRBV4-3 CASSQALTGGAGWTQYF TGCGCCAGCAGCCAGGCTCTGACAGGGGGCGCGGGTTGGACGCAGTATTTT
TRBJ2-7 TRBD1 15 NA TRBV7-2 CASSQSRDRVGEQYF TGTGCCAGCAGCCAATCCCGGGACAGGGTCGGCGAGCAGTACTTC
TRBJ1-5 NA 15 few TRBV20-1 CSARMYRYHNQPQHF TGCAGTGCTAGGATGTACAGATATCACAATCAGCCCCAGCATTTT